This TCR beta chain was found in a study of T cells in Graves' hyperthyroidism and ophthalmopathy. Findings and limits, study-wide: Ophthalmopathy stood apart from stable hyperthyroidism in a 13 V-J model.

CDR3 size: 15 residues. V lost 2 bases and J lost 3, with 13 bases in between. Germline CDR1 SEHNR, CDR2 FQNEAQ (reference sequence). Amplification targeted TCR beta CDR3 regions from RNA transcripts. An initial round of RT-PCR targeting the TCR CDR3 relied on the HTBI primer set. TCRdb used MiXCR to reprocess the multiplex PCR reads, holding one entry per CDR3 protein. The table includes nearly 750,000 distinct CDR3 sequences, roughly a third detected once. Details on this clonotype: Antigen: not known. A much bigger clone sits one base away, suggesting this may be a read error.

Absence of ophthalmopathy progression within 18 months defined stable Graves' hyperthyroidism. Cells are PBMCs isolated from about 10 ml of fresh blood. This TCR derives from a woman aged 40 to 50 with Graves' hyperthyroidism. The chain couples TRBV7-9 to TRBJ1-2; weak D call: TRBD1 (6 bases). Specimen: blood. CDR3 in amino acids: CASSLKGDRYYGYTF. The CDR3 DNA reads as TGTGCCAGCAGCTTAAAAGGAGACAGGTACTATGGCTACACCTTC.